This entry lists 29 T cell receptor beta chains sequenced from one sample in a study of T cell repertoires in cytomegalovirus infection. TCRdb independently ran MiXCR on the reads; one entry per CDR3 protein. The profile shows about 320,000 distinct CDR3 sequences, more than 8% of them singletons. Sample: PBMCs. The origin of the receptors is a human donor in good health (CMV status not recorded). Some clones in this sample may be carry-over from other donors' samples.

Many counts were recorded for this clonotype. For the CDR3, the DNA is TGTGCCAGCAGCTTAGCGGGAGGTACCTCCAATGAGCAGTTCTTC. Translating it yields CASSLAGGTSNEQFF. The chain links TRBV7-3 to TRBJ2-1, with 8 bases lining up with TRBD2. The V and J ends lost 2 bases and 6 bases, in that order; junction bases with no gene match: 6. The germline V gene has CDR1 SGHTA and CDR2 FQGTGA. This CDR3 has 15 residues.

This chain uses TRBV12-3 or TRBV12-4 with TRBJ2-1; TRBD2 is a possible D gene (6 bases). Trimming took 6 bases from V and 0 from J, leaving 15 bases between them. The CDR3 runs to 16 residues. The CDR3 loop is CASRPSGRSSYNEQFF. The CDR3 DNA is TGTGCCAGCAGACCGAGCGGGCGGAGCTCCTACAATGAGCAGTTCTTC.

This clonotype turned up a few times. The V call is TRBV4-2, the J call TRBJ2-7; D is unclear. The length of the CDR3 is 16 residues. Trimming stripped 1 base from V and 0 bases from J, with 13 bases between. The V gene's germline CDR1 is LGHNA and CDR2 YNFKEQ. In DNA form, the CDR3 reads TGTGCCAGCAGCCAAGGTGGCAAGGACCCCTCCTACGAGCAGTACTTC. Protein product: CASSQGGKDPSYEQYF.

The table lists this clonotype with many counts. A junction end diverges from the germline sequence, so it may reflect a read error. The V and J genes are TRBV28 and TRBJ2-3; TRBD2 matches 9 bases. The CDR3 is 14 amino acids. Germline V gives CDR1 MDHEN, CDR2 SYDVKM. The CDR3 loop is CASSPSPPAGGLDF. In nucleotides, the CDR3 is TGTGCCAGCAGTCCGTCCCCCCCCGCGGGAGGGTTGGATTTT.

This rearrangement joins TRBV9 to TRBJ1-3, with D unresolved. From germline, CDR1 is SGDLS and CDR2 YYNGEE. V was trimmed by 0 bases and J by 2 bases, leaving 12 bases between them. The CDR3 is 16 residues long. CDR3 sequence (DNA): TGTGCCAGCAGCGTAGCCGACCGGGGTACTGGAAACACCATATATTTT. This encodes CASSVADRGTGNTIYF. Using reference TRBV9 and TRBJ1-3 for the parts outside the CDR3, the full variable domain is DSGVTQTPKHLITATGQRVTLRCSPRSGDLSVYWYQQSLDQGLQFLIQYYNGEERAKGNILERFSAQQFPDLHSELNLSSLELGDSALYFCASSVADRGTGNTIYFGEGSWLTVV.

This clonotype has more than one count but fewer than ten. V and J are TRBV4-3 and TRBJ1-2; D might be TRBD1 (5 bases). The germline gives CDR1 LGHNA, CDR2 YSLEER. The length of the CDR3 is 13 residues. V lost 2 bases, J lost 7 bases, and 11 bases lay in between. In DNA form, the CDR3 reads TGCGCCAGCAGCCAAACGACGACAGTTGGCTACACCTTC. Its translation: CASSQTTTVGYTF.

This clonotype has at least ten counts. The chain employs TRBV7-2 and TRBJ2-3; no definite D call. This CDR3 is 13 amino acids long. V lost 1 base and J lost 4, with 6 bases in between. Germline CDR1 reads SGHTA; CDR2 reads FQGNSA. The CDR3 sequence is CASSLGAPDTQYF. CDR3 sequence (DNA): TGTGCCAGCAGCTTAGGCGCGCCAGATACGCAGTATTTT.

In its sample, this clonotype was seen many times. This chain uses TRBV7-2 with TRBJ2-5; a weak D match, TRBD2 (5 bases). This CDR3 is built from 14 residues. Germline CDR1 and CDR2: SGHTA and FQGNSA. Between the trimmed V and J ends, which lost 4 bases and 4 bases, there was a span of 13 bases. The CDR3 region is CASSSQRRLETQYF. CDR3 DNA: TGTGCCAGCAGCTCCCAAAGGAGGCTAGAGACCCAGTACTTC.

This clonotype was counted between two and nine times. The J gene is TRBJ1-5, the V gene TRBV20-1; unclear D gene. This CDR3 contains 14 residues. Trimming removed 2 bases at V and 2 bases at J, with 10 bases between. Germline V CDR1 and CDR2: DFQATT, SNEGSKA (reference sequence). CDR3 protein: CSARTGQRNQPQHF. As DNA, the CDR3 is TGCAGTGCTAGAACCGGTCAGCGCAATCAGCCCCAGCATTTT.

This clonotype was seen a handful of times. The rearrangement links TRBV7-2 to TRBJ2-7; a weak D match, TRBD1 (6 bases). Germline CDR1 SGHTA, CDR2 FQGNSA. The CDR3 has 12 amino acids. The V gene lost 4 bases and the J gene lost 6 bases, with 10 bases spanning the gap. In DNA, the CDR3 is TGTGCCAGCAGCTCAGGGGTCGCCGAGCAGTACTTC. This sequence encodes CASSSGVAEQYF.

The V call is TRBV3-1, the J call TRBJ2-1; no firm D call. V lost 1 base and J 2 bases, leaving 6 bases between the germline ends. CDR1 LGHDT and CDR2 YNNKEL come from the germline V gene (reference sequence). This CDR3 is 14 amino acids long. The DNA of the CDR3 is TGTGCCAGCAGCCAAGCGGAGCCCTACAATGAGCAGTTCTTC. Its translation: CASSQAEPYNEQFF.

This clonotype was detected once. This may be a read error, as it is one base from a much larger clone. The chain uses TRBV19 and TRBJ1-5; D is perhaps TRBD1 (5 bases). The CDR3 extends over 15 amino acids. The V gene's germline CDR1 is LNHDA and CDR2 SQIVND (reference sequence). The CDR3 bases are TGTGCCAATAGTGTTAAGACAGTTAGCAATCAGCCCCAGCATTTT. Translated, it gives CANSVKTVSNQPQHF.

This clonotype has a count of ten or more. The chain combines TRBV7-2 with TRBJ1-4, with D uncertain. Germline loops: CDR1 SGHTA, CDR2 FQGNSA. The CDR3 has 15 residues. V lost 4 bases to trimming and J lost 7 bases, with 16 bases between them. The CDR3 sequence: CASSSRGMGGEKLFF. As DNA, the CDR3 is TGTGCCAGCAGCTCCCGCGGAATGGGTGGTGAAAAACTGTTTTTT.

This clonotype was recorded at least ten times. The genes are TRBV25-1 and TRBJ2-7; TRBD2 might be the D (6 bases). Trimming stripped 7 bases from V and 4 bases from J, with 17 bases between. Looked up from germline, CDR1 is MGHDK and CDR2 is SYGVNS. This CDR3 comprises 14 residues. Here the CDR3 reads CASKSETRSYEQYF. CDR3 bases: TGTGCCAGCAAGTCGGAGACTAGAAGTTACGAGCAGTACTTC.

In its sample, this clonotype was seen many times. The J gene is TRBJ2-2, the V gene TRBV7-3; the D gene could be TRBD1 or TRBD2 (7 bases each). The V gene's germline CDR1 is SGHTA and CDR2 FQGTGA. Trimming shortened V by 1 base and J by 7 bases, and 22 bases separated the two germline ends. CDR3 length equals 18 residues. The CDR3: CASSLIPPGGGRGGELFF. CDR3 sequence (DNA): TGTGCCAGCAGCTTAATACCCCCAGGGGGGGGCCGAGGCGGGGAGCTGTTTTTT.

This clonotype appeared many times. This rearrangement joins TRBV7-2 to TRBJ1-5; D call uncertain. Germline V CDR1 and CDR2: SGHTA, FQGNSA. Trimming removed 0 bases at V and 4 bases at J, with 10 bases between. The CDR3 runs 15 residues. The CDR3 is CASSLAEGANQPQHF. Written as DNA, the CDR3 is TGTGCCAGCAGCTTAGCCGAGGGAGCAAATCAGCCCCAGCATTTT.

The chain's CDR3 is CASSSGLAGFRGQFF. The CDR3 DNA sequence: TGTGCCAGTAGCTCGGGACTAGCGGGATTTCGCGGGCAGTTCTTC. The chain joins TRBV19 to TRBJ2-1; 13 bases agree with TRBD2. The germline gives CDR1 LNHDA, CDR2 SQIVND (reference sequence). CDR3 length: 15 residues. With 6 bases clipped from V and 12 bases from J, the junction kept 11 bases outside the gene matches.

The chain has TRBV12-3 or TRBV12-4 and TRBJ1-4; D gene ambiguous. V lost 5 bases to trimming and J lost 2 bases, with 12 bases between them. The CDR3 loop spans 15 amino acids. The CDR3 bases are TGTGCCAGCAGTCCGAAGGGTAGGACTAATGAAAAACTGTTTTTT. This sequence encodes CASSPKGRTNEKLFF.

Written as DNA, the CDR3 is TGTGCCAGCAGCTTCTGGACAGAAGATACGCAGTATTTT. It yields the protein CASSFWTEDTQYF. The chain uses TRBV7-2 and TRBJ2-3, with D tentatively TRBD1 (6 bases). Germline V gene data show CDR1 as SGHTA and CDR2 as FQGNSA. Trimming pared 3 bases from V and 5 bases from J, leaving 9 bases between. The CDR3 is 13 residues long.

This clonotype was observed a handful of times. V usage is TRBV6-6 and J usage is TRBJ1-5; a possible D gene is TRBD1 (6 bases). Trimming cost V 0 bases and J 3 bases, with 12 bases left between them. This CDR3 comprises 16 residues. The germline CDR1 and CDR2 sequences are MNHNY and SVGAGI (reference sequence). CDR3 DNA sequence: TGTGCCAGCAGTTACTCGCAGGGGATATCCAATCAGCCCCAGCATTTT. Its translation is CASSYSQGISNQPQHF.

The chain combines TRBV12-3 or TRBV12-4 with TRBJ1-4; D call uncertain. The CDR3 consists of 15 residues. V lost 0 bases, J lost 8 bases, and 13 bases lay in between. In nucleotides, the CDR3 is TGTGCCAGCAGTTTAGCGACGGACCCCCGGGAAAAACTGTTTTTT. Amino acids: CASSLATDPREKLFF.

The rearrangement joins TRBV7-2 to TRBJ1-2, with D tentatively TRBD1 (6 bases). V lost 6 bases and J 4 bases, leaving 18 bases between the germline ends. The CDR3 is 15 amino acids. CDR1 SGHTA and CDR2 FQGNSA come from the germline V gene. CDR3 protein: CASRSAGGVLYGYTF. The DNA of the CDR3 is TGTGCCAGCAGGTCCGCGGGGGGCGTACTCTATGGCTACACCTTC.

There are many counts of this clonotype. The rearrangement uses TRBV11-2 and TRBJ2-1; tentative D call: TRBD2 (6 bases). CDR3 length: 12 residues. CDR1 SGHAT and CDR2 FQNNGV come from the germline V gene. Trimming shortened V by 5 bases and J by 7 bases, and 9 bases separated the two germline ends. CDR3 sequence: CASSLSGNEQFF. The DNA of the CDR3 is TGTGCCAGCAGCCTTAGCGGAAATGAGCAGTTCTTC.

This sequence joins TRBV10-3 and TRBJ2-5, with 13 bases fitting TRBD2. J lost 3 bases, V lost 3 bases, and 1 base had no gene match. CDR1 ENHRY and CDR2 SYGVKD come from the germline V gene. This CDR3 is 15 amino acids long. CDR3 loop: CAISDGLAGEETQYF. The DNA for the CDR3 is TGTGCCATCAGTGACGGACTAGCGGGGGAAGAGACCCAGTACTTC.

In this sample, this clonotype turned up many times. This sequence joins TRBV5-1 and TRBJ2-5; D unresolved. Trimming took off 5 bases at V and 4 bases at J, with 12 bases between the two ends. Germline loops: CDR1 SGHRS, CDR2 YFSETQ. CDR3 length equals 13 residues. In nucleotides, the CDR3 is TGCGCCAGCAGTTTAAAAACACGAGAGACCCAGTACTTC. It translates to CASSLKTRETQYF.

V usage is TRBV12-3 or TRBV12-4 and J usage is TRBJ1-1, with D possibly TRBD1 on 6 matching bases. This CDR3 is 14 amino acids long. V lost 3 bases to trimming and J lost 1 base, with 9 bases between them. Here the CDR3 reads CASSFRQENTEAFF. The CDR3 nucleotides read TGTGCCAGCAGTTTTCGACAGGAGAACACTGAAGCTTTCTTT.

This clonotype was recorded many times. V gene TRBV28 combines with J gene TRBJ1-5; D not resolved. Germline V gives CDR1 MDHEN, CDR2 SYDVKM. Trimming removed 2 bases from V and 0 bases from J, with 8 bases in between. The CDR3 length is 15 residues. CDR3 nucleotides: TGTGCCAGCAGTTTAGGAGGGCCTAGCAATCAGCCCCAGCATTTT. Amino acid sequence: CASSLGGPSNQPQHF. Full variable domain (remainder filled in from reference TRBV28 and TRBJ1-5): DVKVTQSSRYLVKRTGEKVFLECVQDMDHENMFWYRQDPGLGLRLIYFSYDVKMKEKGDIPEGYSVSREKKERFSLILESASTNQTSMYLCASSLGGPSNQPQHFGDGTRLSIL.

The sample holds many counts of this clonotype. J is TRBJ2-2 and V is TRBV6-1; 14 bases line up with TRBD2. The V segment lost 6 bases and the J segment 1 base; nucleotides outside the gene matches: 4. Germline values: CDR1 MNHNS, CDR2 SASEGT. The CDR3 covers 17 residues. CDR3 residues: CASRGTSGRENTGELFF. The CDR3 nucleotides read TGTGCCAGCAGGGGGACTAGCGGGAGAGAGAACACCGGGGAGCTGTTTTTT.

This clonotype was counted at least ten times. This sequence joins TRBV7-2 and TRBJ1-5, with 8 bases identical to TRBD1. V dropped 6 bases and J dropped 6; count of bases not matched to a gene: 7. From germline, CDR1 is SGHTA and CDR2 FQGNSA. The CDR3 sequence is 14 residues long. The CDR3 loop is CASRRQGRGQPQHF. The CDR3 coding sequence is TGTGCCAGCAGACGACAGGGGAGGGGTCAGCCCCAGCATTTT.